The 5 T cell receptor beta chains in this list originate from one sample, sequenced in a study of siplizumab effects on memory and regulatory T cells. This table comes from immunoSEQ multiplex PCR, and its TCRdb copy is limited to in-frame clones, with some not included. The data show 95,000 to 110,000 clones, 93% seen once. Sequencing input: Tregs sorted from blood. These TCRs come from a human donor in good health.

The CDR3 DNA is TGTGCCAGCAGCTTAGTAGGTTACACAGATACGCAGTATTTT. Translation gives CASSLVGYTDTQYF. This sequence joins TRBV11-2 and TRBJ2-3, with no clear D. Germline V CDR1 and CDR2: SGHAT, FQNNGV. This CDR3 has 14 residues. V lost 1 base and J 2 bases, leaving 7 bases between the germline ends.

V and J are TRBV19 and TRBJ1-4; D unclear. V lost 6 bases, J lost 7 bases, and 12 bases lay in between. There are 13 residues in the CDR3. The germline CDR1 and CDR2 sequences are LNHDA and SQIVND (reference sequence). CDR3 in amino acids: CASRETSIEKLFF. The CDR3 DNA reads as TGTGCCAGTAGAGAGACAAGTATTGAAAAACTGTTTTTT.

The V and J genes are TRBV6-6 and TRBJ1-2; tentatively, D is TRBD1 (5 bases). This CDR3 region has 13 residues. Trimming pared 8 bases from V and 4 bases from J, leaving 14 bases between. Germline CDR1 MNHNY, CDR2 SVGAGI (reference sequence). The CDR3 coding sequence is TGTGCCAGCGCCCGGGACCTTGGCTATGGCTACACCTTC. Translated, it gives CASARDLGYGYTF.

In its sample, this clone was seen once. The V gene is TRBV27, the J gene TRBJ2-7; D perhaps matches TRBD1 (6 bases). CDR1 MNHEY and CDR2 SMNVEV come from the germline V gene (reference sequence). This CDR3 region has 15 residues. Trimming shortened V by 0 bases and J by 2 bases, and 11 bases separated the two germline ends. CDR3 region: CASSLSSRGTYEQYF. Written as DNA, the CDR3 is TGTGCCAGCAGTTTATCGAGCAGGGGCACCTACGAGCAGTACTTC.

The V gene is TRBV7-8, the J gene TRBJ2-2; perhaps TRBD1 as D (5 bases). The germline gives CDR1 SGHVS, CDR2 FQNEAQ. This CDR3 contains 12 residues. V was pared by 0 bases and J by 14 bases, with 10 bases between. The CDR3 DNA sequence: TGTGCCAGCAGCTTAGCAGGCAGGGCCCTGTTTTTT. This encodes CASSLAGRALFF.